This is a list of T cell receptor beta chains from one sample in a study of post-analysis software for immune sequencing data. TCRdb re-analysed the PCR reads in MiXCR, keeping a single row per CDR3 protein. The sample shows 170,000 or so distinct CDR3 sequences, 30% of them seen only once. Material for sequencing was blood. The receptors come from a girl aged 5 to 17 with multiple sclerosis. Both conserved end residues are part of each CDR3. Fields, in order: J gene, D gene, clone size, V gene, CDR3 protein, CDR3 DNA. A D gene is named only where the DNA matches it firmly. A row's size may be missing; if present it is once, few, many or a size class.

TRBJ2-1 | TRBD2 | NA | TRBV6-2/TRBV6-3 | CASSGLAGEVGNEQFF | TGTGCCAGCAGTGGACTAGCGGGAGAGGTCGGTAATGAGCAGTTCTTC
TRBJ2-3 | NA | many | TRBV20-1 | CSPRLQDTQYF | TGCAGTCCCCGACTACAAGATACGCAGTATTTT
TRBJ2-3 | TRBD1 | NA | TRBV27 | CASSFFDRGRDTQYF | TGTGCCAGCAGTTTCTTCGACAGGGGGCGTGATACGCAGTATTTT
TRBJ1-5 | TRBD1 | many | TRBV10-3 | CAISESGTGGIDSNQPQHF | TGTGCCATCAGTGAGTCCGGGACAGGGGGCATTGATAGCAATCAGCCCCAGCATTTT
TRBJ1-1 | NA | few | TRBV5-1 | CASSPTPRQKTFF | TGCGCCAGCAGTCCCACCCCTCGCCAGAAAACTTTCTTT
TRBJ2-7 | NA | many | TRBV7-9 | CASSEQGILDEQYF | TGTGCCAGCAGCGAACAGGGAATCTTGGACGAGCAGTACTTC
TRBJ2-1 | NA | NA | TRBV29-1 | CSVEGTDPSPYNEQFF | TGCAGCGTTGAAGGGACGGATCCTAGCCCCTACAACGAGCAGTTCTTC
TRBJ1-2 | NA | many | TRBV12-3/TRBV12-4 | CASSFSRADGYTF | TGTGCCAGCAGTTTTTCCCGAGCGGATGGCTACACCTTC
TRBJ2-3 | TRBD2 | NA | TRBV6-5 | CASGYLAENTGTQYF | TGTGCCAGCGGGTATCTAGCGGAGAACACAGGTACGCAGTATTTT
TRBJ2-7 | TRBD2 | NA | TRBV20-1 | CSARLLGGRFNEQYF | TGCAGTGCTAGACTGCTTGGCGGGAGATTCAATGAGCAGTACTTC
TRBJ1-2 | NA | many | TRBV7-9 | CASSLGSGTHNRYTF | TGTGCCAGCAGCTTAGGGTCCGGGACACATAATCGCTACACCTTC
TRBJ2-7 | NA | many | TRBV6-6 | CASSPSDEQYF | TGTGCCAGCAGTCCGTCCGACGAGCAGTACTTC
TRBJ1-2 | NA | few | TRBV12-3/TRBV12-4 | CASSLDREGRYTF | TGTGCCAGCAGTTTAGACAGGGAAGGACGCTACACCTTC
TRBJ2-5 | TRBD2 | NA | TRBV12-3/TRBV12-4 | CASTRGLAGQGETQYF | TGTGCCAGCACCCGAGGACTAGCGGGACAGGGAGAGACCCAGTACTTC
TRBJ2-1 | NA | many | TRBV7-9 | CASSLGVGGVNEQFF | TGTGCCAGCAGCTTGGGGGTTGGAGGGGTCAATGAGCAGTTCTTC
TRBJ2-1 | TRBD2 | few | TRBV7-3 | CASSPRGLAGGNEQFF | TGTGCCAGCAGCCCACGGGGACTAGCGGGGGGCAATGAGCAGTTCTTC
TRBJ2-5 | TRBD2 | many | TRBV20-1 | CSARRPRTSGQETQYF | TGCAGTGCTAGACGCCCCCGGACTAGCGGCCAAGAGACCCAGTACTTC
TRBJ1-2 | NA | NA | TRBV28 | CASSGLPGGYSYTF | TGTGCCAGCAGCGGACTCCCGGGCGGCTATAGCTACACCTTC
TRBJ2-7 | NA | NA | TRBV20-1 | CSAQKGTYEQYF | TGCAGTGCCCAGAAGGGTACCTACGAGCAGTACTTC
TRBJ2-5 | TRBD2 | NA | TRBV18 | CASSPGSGRVNEQYF | TGTGCCAGCTCACCCGGCAGCGGGAGAGTTAATGAGCAGTACTTC
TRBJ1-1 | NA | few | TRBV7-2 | CASSQFYRQNTEAFF | TGTGCCAGCAGCCAGTTCTACAGACAGAACACTGAAGCTTTCTTT
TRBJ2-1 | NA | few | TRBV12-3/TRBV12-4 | CASSPSRLLLNEQFF | TGTGCCAGCAGTCCCAGCCGGCTCTTACTCAATGAGCAGTTCTTC
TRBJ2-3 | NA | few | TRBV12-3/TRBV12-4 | CASSLLAGGPYF | TGTGCCAGCAGTTTGTTGGCAGGGGGGCCGTATTTT
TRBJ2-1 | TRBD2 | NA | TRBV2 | CASSELGLASYNEQFF | TGTGCCAGCAGTGAGCTGGGACTAGCGTCCTACAATGAGCAGTTCTTC
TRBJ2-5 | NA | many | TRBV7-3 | CASSLTGVIQETQYF | TGTGCCAGCAGCTTAACAGGGGTAATCCAAGAGACCCAGTACTTC
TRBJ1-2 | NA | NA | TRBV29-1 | CSGGGDDGYTF | TGCAGTGGTGGGGGAGACGATGGCTACACCTTC
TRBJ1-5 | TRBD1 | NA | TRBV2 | CASSGETGVQQPQHF | TGTGCCAGCAGTGGGGAGACAGGGGTGCAGCAGCCCCAGCATTTT
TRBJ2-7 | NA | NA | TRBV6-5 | CASEAGPRREQYF | TGTGCCAGCGAAGCAGGGCCTCGAAGGGAGCAGTACTTC
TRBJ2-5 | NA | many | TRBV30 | CAWTPGLEQETQYF | TGTGCCTGGACACCGGGGCTAGAGCAAGAGACCCAGTACTTC
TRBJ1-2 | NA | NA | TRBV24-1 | CATSDFRGKGYTF | TGTGCCACCAGTGATTTCAGGGGCAAAGGCTACACCTTC
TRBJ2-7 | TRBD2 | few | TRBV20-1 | CSATLAGVSYEQYF | TGCAGTGCCACCCTAGCGGGAGTCTCCTACGAGCAGTACTTC
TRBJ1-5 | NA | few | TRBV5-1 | CASSLVLSEDRKIYQPQHF | TGCGCCAGCAGCTTGGTACTGTCGGAGGACAGAAAGATTTATCAGCCCCAGCATTTT
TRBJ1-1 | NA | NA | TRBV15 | CATSDREGGTEAFF | TGTGCCACCAGCGATCGTGAAGGGGGCACTGAAGCTTTCTTT
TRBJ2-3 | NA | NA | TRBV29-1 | CSAGPRDTQYF | TGCAGCGCCGGCCCGCGGGATACGCAGTATTTT
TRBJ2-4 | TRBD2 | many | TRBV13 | CASSSLGGAKNIQYF | TGTGCCAGCAGCTCCCTGGGGGGGGCCAAAAACATTCAGTACTTC
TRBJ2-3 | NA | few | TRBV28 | CASTSGVAGSTDTQYF | TGTGCCAGCACCTCCGGGGTGGCAGGCAGCACAGATACGCAGTATTTT
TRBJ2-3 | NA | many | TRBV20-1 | CSAPSVSSTDTRYF | TGCAGTGCTCCGAGCGTCTCTAGCACAGATACGCGGTATTTT
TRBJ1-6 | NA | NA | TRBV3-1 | CASSQGAGNNSPLHF | TGTGCCAGCAGCCAGGGAGCAGGGAATAATTCACCCCTCCACTTT
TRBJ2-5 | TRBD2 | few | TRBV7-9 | CASSSTSGGALEQYF | TGTGCCAGCAGCTCGACTAGCGGGGGAGCTTTGGAGCAGTACTTC
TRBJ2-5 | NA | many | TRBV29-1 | CSVNAVEETQYF | TGCAGCGTTAATGCAGTGGAGGAGACCCAGTACTTC
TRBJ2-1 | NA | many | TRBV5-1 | CASSLEGNEQFF | TGCGCCAGCAGCTTGGAGGGGAATGAGCAGTTCTTC
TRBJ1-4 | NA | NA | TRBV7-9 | CASSPDRGDEKLFF | TGTGCCAGCAGCCCAGATAGGGGGGATGAAAAACTGTTTTTT
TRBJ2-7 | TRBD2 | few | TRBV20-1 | CSVPTSGTYNEQYF | TGCAGTGTCCCGACTAGCGGTACCTACAATGAGCAGTACTTC
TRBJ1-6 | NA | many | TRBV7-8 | CASSPAPANSPLHF | TGTGCCAGCAGCCCCGCGCCTGCTAATTCACCCCTCCACTTT
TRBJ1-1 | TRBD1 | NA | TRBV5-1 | CASSQQGSLNTEAFF | TGCGCCAGCAGCCAACAGGGGTCCCTAAACACTGAAGCTTTCTTT
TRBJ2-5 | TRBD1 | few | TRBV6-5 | CASRRGTGRETQYF | TGTGCCAGCAGGCGGGGGACAGGGCGAGAGACCCAGTACTTC
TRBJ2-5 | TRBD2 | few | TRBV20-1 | CSAGKTSGRETQYF | TGCAGTGCTGGAAAGACTAGCGGGAGAGAGACCCAGTACTTC
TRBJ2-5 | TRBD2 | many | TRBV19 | CASRRAGATETQYF | TGTGCCAGTAGGAGAGCGGGAGCGACGGAGACCCAGTACTTC
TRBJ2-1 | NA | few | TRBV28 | CASSPLQGSYNEQFF | TGTGCCAGCAGTCCTCTCCAAGGGTCCTACAATGAGCAGTTCTTC
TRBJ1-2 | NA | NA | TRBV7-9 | CASRPDGLYGYTF | TGTGCCAGCAGACCCGACGGCCTCTATGGCTACACCTTC
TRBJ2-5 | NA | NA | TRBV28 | CASSFLGTGRYQETQYF | TGTGCCAGCAGTTTTTTGGGAACCGGACGGTACCAAGAGACCCAGTACTTC
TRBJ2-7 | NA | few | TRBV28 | CASSLLWTTYEQYF | TGTGCCAGCAGTTTGTTGTGGACCACCTACGAGCAGTACTTC
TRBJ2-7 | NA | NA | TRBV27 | CASSATAAGEQYF | TGTGCCAGCAGTGCGACAGCAGCCGGGGAGCAGTACTTC